A single sample is the source of the 10 T cell receptor beta chains below, sequenced in a study of Graves' ophthalmopathy and Graves' hyperthyroidism. RNA transcripts yielded amplified TCR beta CDR3 regions. Scientists carried out first-round RT-PCR using HTBI primers and then a second-round multiplex PCR. TCRdb re-derived calls from the multiplex PCR reads in MiXCR, one entry per CDR3 protein. The sample has over a million distinct CDR3 sequences, less than 45% seen once. The source material was peripheral blood or thyroid tissue (not recorded which). These receptor sequences come from an adult man with Graves' hyperthyroidism.

The V and J genes are TRBV5-1 and TRBJ2-2; D not resolved. V gave up 4 bases and J gave up 5 bases, with 18 bases separating them. This CDR3 has 16 amino acids. Germline-derived CDR1 and CDR2 are SGHRS and YFSETQ. CDR3 coding DNA: TGCGCCAGCAGCCCCGGTCGGGTTTTCCGTACCGGGGAGCTGTTTTTT. This gives the protein CASSPGRVFRTGELFF.

This clonotype was recorded a few times. The gene calls are TRBV12-3 or TRBV12-4 and TRBJ2-5; possibly TRBD1 for D (5 bases). The V gene lost 2 bases and the J gene lost 1 base, with 14 bases spanning the gap. There are 16 residues in the CDR3. The CDR3 bases are TGTGCCAGCAGTTTATTGGCAGGGCCGGGCCAAGAGACCCAGTACTTC. Translation gives CASSLLAGPGQETQYF.

This chain uses TRBV6-5 with TRBJ2-7; D assignment may be TRBD1 or TRBD2 (7 bases each). This CDR3 is 16 amino acids long. V dropped 2 bases and J dropped 2 bases, with 16 bases sitting between them. Per germline, CDR1 MNHEY and CDR2 SVGAGI. CDR3 residues: CASSYKGGDSPYEQYF. CDR3 nucleotide sequence: TGTGCCAGCAGTTACAAAGGGGGGGACAGCCCCTACGAGCAGTACTTC.

In DNA, the CDR3 is TGTGCCAGCAGCTTAGCAAGGACGGGACAGGGAATAGGCTACACCTTC. The encoded protein is CASSLARTGQGIGYTF. The chain links TRBV7-2 to TRBJ1-2; 9 bases map to TRBD1. Trimming cost V 0 bases and J 8 bases; bases outside gene matches: 10. The CDR3 covers 16 residues. Looked up from germline, CDR1 is SGHTA and CDR2 is FQGNSA. Filled out from reference TRBV7-2 and TRBJ1-2, the complete variable domain reads GAGVSQSPSNKVTEKGKDVELRCDPISGHTALYWYRQSLGQGLEFLIYFQGNSAPDKSGLPSDRFSAERTGGSVSTLTIQRTQQEDSAVYLCASSLARTGQGIGYTFGSGTRLTVV.

In this sample, this clonotype turned up many times. The chain joins TRBV29-1 to TRBJ1-5, with 7 bases aligning to TRBD1. The CDR3 is 13 amino acids. Germline CDR1 reads SQVTM; CDR2 reads ANQGSEA. V shed 7 bases, J shed 3 bases, and the junction held 6 bases outside the gene matches. CDR3 coding DNA: TGCAGCGCCCTACAGGGGCACAATCAGCCCCAGCATTTT. Amino acids: CSALQGHNQPQHF.

The chain combines TRBV7-9 with TRBJ1-4; the D gene is possibly TRBD1 (5 bases). The CDR3 is made up of 15 amino acids. V lost 8 bases, J lost 4 bases, and 17 bases lay in between. Germline-derived CDR1 and CDR2 are SEHNR and FQNEAQ (reference sequence). The CDR3 spells CASGGLGQVNEKLFF. Here the CDR3 DNA reads TGTGCCAGCGGAGGACTCGGACAAGTTAATGAAAAACTGTTTTTT.

This clonotype was observed a single time. V and J are TRBV25-1 and TRBJ1-5; TRBD1 aligns across 7 bases. From germline, CDR1 is MGHDK and CDR2 SYGVNS. V lost 6 bases, J lost 0 bases, and 8 bases stayed unmatched. The CDR3 sequence is 16 residues long. The CDR3 spells CASSGERQGSNQPQHF. The CDR3 coding sequence is TGTGCCAGCAGCGGGGAAAGACAGGGTAGCAATCAGCCCCAGCATTTT.

The J gene is TRBJ2-7, the V gene TRBV29-1; D remains unclear. Trimming shortened V by 1 base and J by 2 bases, and 6 bases separated the two germline ends. The CDR3 is 12 amino acids. The germline gives CDR1 SQVTM, CDR2 ANQGSEA. DNA for the CDR3: TGCAGCGTTGAAGTGGCCGCCTACGAGCAGTACTTC. Protein product: CSVEVAAYEQYF.

This clonotype was counted ten times or more. V is TRBV19 and J is TRBJ1-2; perhaps TRBD1 as D (6 bases). V lost 2 bases, J lost 5 bases, and 12 bases lay in between. CDR3 length equals 14 residues. Germline loops: CDR1 LNHDA, CDR2 SQIVND (reference sequence). This CDR3 is CASSISGAAYGYTF. CDR3 nucleotide sequence: TGTGCCAGTAGTATATCAGGGGCGGCATATGGCTACACCTTC.

The J gene is TRBJ2-5, the V gene TRBV7-3; 8 positions match TRBD1. The germline CDR1 and CDR2 sequences are SGHTA and FQGTGA. There are 13 residues in the CDR3. The V and J ends lost 8 bases and 9 bases, in that order; junction bases with no gene match: 11. CDR3 residues: CASVQGANQPQYF. The CDR3 DNA sequence: TGTGCCAGCGTCCAGGGGGCGAATCAGCCCCAGTACTTC.